The 21 T cell receptor beta chains below were found in one sample sequenced in a study of neoadjuvant nivolumab and ipilimumab in lung cancer. Libraries were prepared by immunoSEQ multiplex PCR; TCRdb keeps only in-frame clonotypes and omits some of them. This table has 30,000 to 45,000 clones, roughly 87% appearing once. Sequenced material: peripheral blood, taken before neoadjuvant nivolumab, alone or with ipilimumab. The receptors were gathered from an adult with non-small cell lung cancer.

The rearrangement joins TRBV5-4 to TRBJ2-2; D may match TRBD1 or TRBD2 (7 bases each). V lost 0 bases and J lost 3, with 12 bases in between. This CDR3 has 16 amino acids. In germline, CDR1 is SGHNT, CDR2 YYREEE (reference sequence). The CDR3 DNA reads TGTGCCAGCAGCTTGGCCAGGGGGGGCGACACCGGGGAGCTGTTTTTT. This translates into CASSLARGGDTGELFF.

The J gene is TRBJ2-3, the V gene TRBV7-3; no firm D call. The CDR3 spans 13 residues. V gave up 5 bases and J gave up 3 bases, with 9 bases separating them. Looked up from germline, CDR1 is SGHTA and CDR2 is FQGTGA. This chain's CDR3 is CASSPYVTDTQYF. The CDR3 coding sequence is TGTGCCAGCAGCCCCTATGTAACAGATACGCAGTATTTT.

This chain connects TRBV28 to TRBJ2-3; D possibly corresponds to TRBD1 (6 bases). The CDR3 is made up of 15 amino acids. Trimming removed 4 bases from V and 4 bases from J, with 15 bases in between. Germline CDR1 MDHEN, CDR2 SYDVKM. The DNA of the CDR3 is TGTGCCAGCAGTTCTACAGGGAAAGGTCCAGATACGCAGTATTTT. Its protein is CASSSTGKGPDTQYF.

The chain joins TRBV5-1 to TRBJ1-2; 7 nucleotides line up with TRBD1. CDR3 length: 16 residues. CDR1 and CDR2 from the germline V gene are SGHRS and YFSETQ. Trimming removed 6 bases from V and 4 bases from J; junction bases left unmatched: 15. As DNA, the CDR3 is TGCGCCAGCACCCCGGGGATTAGGGGGCGAGGCTATGGCTACACCTTC. This encodes CASTPGIRGRGYGYTF. The full variable domain, completed using reference TRBV5-1 and TRBJ1-2, is KAGVTQTPRYLIKTRGQQVTLSCSPISGHRSVSWYQQTPGQGLQFLFEYFSETQRNKGNFPGRFSGRQFSNSRSEMNVSTLELGDSALYLCASTPGIRGRGYGYTFGSGTRLTVV.

V and J are TRBV5-6 and TRBJ2-7; the match to TRBD2 covers 8 bases. Germline trimming cut 2 bases from V and 6 bases from J; bases unmatched to any gene: 10. Germline CDR1 SGHDT, CDR2 YYEEEE. This CDR3 has 15 amino acids. As DNA, the CDR3 is TGTGCCAGCAGCTTTAGGGGACTAGGAGGCCTCGAGCAGTACTTC. It translates to CASSFRGLGGLEQYF.

The chain's CDR3 is CASSPLPGLAGGHNEQFF. The DNA of the CDR3 is TGTGCCAGCAGCCCACTCCCGGGACTAGCGGGAGGCCACAATGAGCAGTTCTTC. The chain links TRBV7-2 to TRBJ2-1, with 15 bases that match TRBD2. With V trimmed by 5 bases and J by 5 bases, 10 bases remained unmatched. Germline values: CDR1 SGHTA, CDR2 FQGNSA. CDR3 length equals 18 residues.

V and J are TRBV9 and TRBJ2-3; D perhaps matches TRBD2 (6 bases). Germline V gene sequence: CDR1 SGDLS, CDR2 YYNGEE. V shed 3 bases and J shed 5 bases, with 10 bases lying between them. CDR3 length: 13 amino acids. DNA of the CDR3: TGTGCCAGCAGCGACTCTAGCGTAGATACGCAGTATTTT. This encodes CASSDSSVDTQYF.

This chain links TRBV7-2 with TRBJ2-2; 10 bases match TRBD2. Trimming removed 5 bases from V and 6 bases from J; junction bases left unmatched: 9. Germline CDR1 and CDR2: SGHTA and FQGNSA. The length of the CDR3 is 16 residues. CDR3 protein: CASSEWTSGLAGELFF. The CDR3 bases are TGTGCCAGCAGCGAATGGACTAGCGGCCTCGCCGGGGAGCTGTTTTTT.

This clone was seen a single time. V and J are TRBV19 and TRBJ2-7; TRBD1 is a possible D gene (6 bases). Between the trimmed V and J ends, which lost 6 bases and 2 bases, there was a span of 14 bases. Per the germline V gene, CDR1 is LNHDA and CDR2 is SQIVND (reference sequence). CDR3 length: 14 amino acids. Here the CDR3 reads CASSTGTIAYEQYF. CDR3 nucleotides: TGTGCCAGTAGCACCGGGACAATAGCCTACGAGCAGTACTTC.

The J gene is TRBJ2-7, the V gene TRBV7-2; 13 bases line up with TRBD2. Germline V gives CDR1 SGHTA, CDR2 FQGNSA. J lost 2 bases, V lost 5 bases, and 3 bases had no gene match. CDR3 size: 15 residues. The CDR3 spells CASSGGLAGTYEQYF. The DNA for the CDR3 is TGTGCCAGCAGCGGGGGACTAGCGGGGACCTACGAGCAGTACTTC.

This sequence joins TRBV9 and TRBJ2-7; 10 bases are a match to TRBD1. V lost 6 bases to trimming and J lost 5 bases; unmatched junction nucleotides: 11. The CDR3 contains 15 residues. Germline V gives CDR1 SGDLS, CDR2 YYNGEE. The CDR3 loop is CASTLSGTGVDEQYF. CDR3 coding DNA: TGTGCCAGCACTCTCTCCGGGACAGGGGTCGACGAGCAGTACTTC.

The chain couples TRBV2 to TRBJ2-7; no clear D gene. V was shortened by 7 bases and J by 7 bases, with 14 bases between the two germline ends. Germline CDR1 and CDR2: SNHLY and FYNNEI. The CDR3 consists of 12 residues. In DNA form, the CDR3 reads TGTGCCAGCAAATTTTTTCGTGGTGAGCAGTACTTC. This encodes CASKFFRGEQYF.

The gene calls are TRBV4-3 and TRBJ2-1, with 7 bases that match TRBD2. CDR3 length: 19 amino acids. Unmatched junction bases numbered 20, after V lost 0 bases and J lost 9 bases. The germline V gene has CDR1 LGHNA and CDR2 YSLEER. The CDR3 loop is CASSQDLVASGRIRGEQFF. CDR3 DNA: TGCGCCAGCAGCCAAGACCTGGTAGCTAGCGGAAGAATTAGGGGTGAGCAGTTCTTC.

This clone was detected a few times. The chain uses TRBV6-5 and TRBJ2-7, with 7 bases identical to TRBD2. Germline trimming cut 8 bases from V and 3 bases from J; bases unmatched to any gene: 13. Germline assignment: CDR1 MNHEY and CDR2 SVGAGI. This CDR3 spans 15 amino acids. The CDR3 spells CASSLDRGEDYEQYF. CDR3 sequence (DNA): TGTGCCAGCTCCCTCGACCGGGGGGAAGACTACGAGCAGTACTTC.

The genes are TRBV6-6 and TRBJ1-1, with D possibly matching TRBD1 (5 bases). Per germline, CDR1 MNHNY and CDR2 SVGAGI (reference sequence). The CDR3 has 15 amino acids. With 2 bases removed from V and 1 base from J, the gap between germline ends came to 11 bases. CDR3 protein: CASSYGAGSNTEAFF. For the CDR3, the DNA is TGTGCCAGCAGTTACGGGGCAGGGTCGAACACTGAAGCTTTCTTT.

This clone showed up just once. This chain connects TRBV10-2 to TRBJ2-5, with TRBD2 identical over 12 bases. From germline, CDR1 is WSHSY and CDR2 SAAADI. The CDR3 sequence is 17 residues long. The V and J ends lost 0 bases and 5 bases, in that order; junction bases with no gene match: 7. In DNA, the CDR3 is TGCGCCAGCAGTGAGTCGACTAGCGGGAGATTTCGGGAGACCCAGTACTTC. Its protein product is CASSESTSGRFRETQYF.

This sequence joins TRBV7-3 and TRBJ2-1; tentatively, D is TRBD2 (6 bases). V lost 5 bases, J lost 8 bases, and 19 bases lay in between. Germline values: CDR1 SGHTA, CDR2 FQGTGA. The CDR3 runs 15 residues. The CDR3 spells CASSLSGLLMHEQFF. The CDR3 coding sequence is TGTGCCAGCAGCCTAAGCGGGTTACTTATGCATGAGCAGTTCTTC.

As concerns this clone: One end of the junction is discordant with germline, which a read error may explain. The V gene is TRBV4-3, the J gene TRBJ2-7; TRBD2 might be the D (5 bases). Looked up from germline, CDR1 is LGHNA and CDR2 is YSLEER. This CDR3 region has 14 residues. CDR3 amino acids: CASSQEVLGYGQYF. The DNA for the CDR3 is TGCGCCAGCAGCCAAGAGGTACTAGGCTACGGGCAGTACTTC.

The J gene is TRBJ2-3, the V gene TRBV6-6; TRBD1 or TRBD2 may be the D gene (6 bases each). The V end lost 9 bases, the J end lost 2 bases, and 21 bases lay between the germline ends. Looked up from germline, CDR1 is MNHNY and CDR2 is SVGAGI (reference sequence). CDR3 length equals 16 residues. In DNA, the CDR3 is TGTGCCAGTCTTTGGAGGGAGAGGGGGATCACAGATACGCAGTATTTT. Translating gives CASLWRERGITDTQYF.

The chain couples TRBV11-3 to TRBJ2-1, with 8 positions matching TRBD2. This CDR3 is built from 16 residues. V was pared by 5 bases and J by 4 bases, with 10 bases of the junction left unmatched. Germline CDR1 is SGHNT and CDR2 is YENEEA. The CDR3 is CASSPTSGGGYNEQFF. The CDR3 coding sequence is TGTGCCAGCAGCCCGACCAGCGGGGGAGGTTACAATGAGCAGTTCTTC. Full variable domain (missing parts from reference TRBV11-3 and TRBJ2-1): EAGVVQSPRYKIIEKKQPVAFWCNPISGHNTLYWYLQNLGQGPELLIRYENEEAVDDSQLPKDRFSAERLKGVDSTLKIQPAELGDSAVYLCASSPTSGGGYNEQFFGPGTRLTVL.

This chain connects TRBV5-1 to TRBJ2-7; TRBD1 aligns across 9 bases. The germline V gene has CDR1 SGHRS and CDR2 YFSETQ. V lost 4 bases, J lost 3 bases, and 11 bases stayed unmatched. The CDR3 spans 16 residues. The CDR3 loop is CASSVTGGDGDYEQYF. The CDR3 DNA sequence: TGCGCCAGCAGCGTCACAGGGGGCGATGGAGACTACGAGCAGTACTTC.